One sample yielded the 15 T cell receptor beta chains listed below, sequenced in a study of cytomegalovirus exposure and HLA in healthy donors. The study ran its PCR with 60 Vbeta and 13 Jbeta primers. Method: immunoSEQ multiplex PCR; TCRdb's copy keeps in-frame clones and lacks some. The data contain 100,000 or so clones, 74% of them singletons. Sequencing was done on a sample of PBMCs. All receptors derive from a man in his forties or fifties in good health and CMV-seropositive.

This rearrangement joins TRBV7-3 to TRBJ2-3; 9 nucleotides agree with TRBD2. CDR3 size: 19 residues. V was clipped by 5 bases and J by 0 bases; unmatched bases: 15. Germline CDR1 SGHTA, CDR2 FQGTGA. The DNA of the CDR3 is TGTGCCAGCAGCCCAGATTGGGGCGGGAGGGCATTTAGCACAGATACGCAGTATTTT. It encodes CASSPDWGGRAFSTDTQYF.

This chain uses TRBV28 with TRBJ1-2, with D possibly matching TRBD1 (5 bases). Looked up from germline, CDR1 is MDHEN and CDR2 is SYDVKM. This CDR3 has 13 residues. Trimming stripped 7 bases from V and 2 bases from J, with 11 bases between. The CDR3 loop is CASTLTVNYGYTF. The CDR3 DNA follows: TGTGCCAGCACTTTGACAGTCAACTATGGCTACACCTTC.

The chain couples TRBV14 to TRBJ2-1; the match to TRBD2 covers 8 bases. The CDR3 is 16 residues long. Germline CDR1 and CDR2: SGHDN and FVKESK. V lost 4 bases and J lost 7; bases outside the gene matches: 12. The CDR3 sequence is CASSLWREARQNEQFF. CDR3 nucleotide sequence: TGTGCCAGCAGCCTCTGGCGGGAGGCAAGGCAGAATGAGCAGTTCTTC.

The chain carries TRBV12-5 and TRBJ2-1; D gene uncertain. Germline CDR1 LGHNT, CDR2 FRNRAP. V lost 2 bases and J 8 bases, leaving 7 bases between the germline ends. The CDR3 is made up of 12 amino acids. CDR3 loop: CASGLNSDEQFF. CDR3 nucleotide sequence: TGTGCTAGTGGTTTGAATTCGGATGAGCAGTTCTTC.

The CDR3: CASSTGTANTGELFF. CDR3 sequence (DNA): TGCGCCAGCAGCACCGGGACAGCGAACACCGGGGAGCTGTTTTTT. The V gene is TRBV5-1, the J gene TRBJ2-2; 7 positions match TRBD1. The V and J ends lost 4 bases and 0 bases, in that order; junction bases with no gene match: 3. The CDR3 contains 15 residues. Germline V gene lookup returns CDR1 SGHRS and CDR2 YFSETQ. The full variable domain, rest sourced from reference TRBV5-1 and TRBJ2-2, is KAGVTQTPRYLIKTRGQQVTLSCSPISGHRSVSWYQQTPGQGLQFLFEYFSETQRNKGNFPGRFSGRQFSNSRSEMNVSTLELGDSALYLCASSTGTANTGELFFGEGSRLTVL.

V and J are TRBV5-4 and TRBJ2-7, with TRBD2 matching over 9 bases. Germline V gives CDR1 SGHNT, CDR2 YYREEE (reference sequence). V was pared by 4 bases and J by 3 bases, with 8 bases of the junction left unmatched. CDR3 length equals 15 residues. The chain's CDR3 is CASSRAAGGYYEQYF. The CDR3 DNA is TGTGCCAGCAGCCGAGCAGCGGGGGGATACTACGAGCAGTACTTC.

The chain employs TRBV5-1 and TRBJ1-1, with D possibly TRBD1 on 6 matching bases. Trimming cost V 1 base and J 5 bases, with 12 bases left between them. Germline values: CDR1 SGHRS, CDR2 YFSETQ. This CDR3 has 14 residues. This CDR3 reads CASSLNTGRTEAFF. CDR3 nucleotide sequence: TGCGCCAGCAGCTTGAACACAGGGCGGACTGAAGCTTTCTTT.

The table lists this clone with a count of one. The rearrangement joins TRBV12-5 to TRBJ1-5; D ambiguous. There are 17 residues in the CDR3. Looked up from germline, CDR1 is LGHNT and CDR2 is FRNRAP. V lost 0 bases to trimming and J lost 2 bases, with 14 bases between them. In DNA, the CDR3 is TGTGCTAGTGGTTTGGTACTGAGCGGTATAGGCAATCAGCCCCAGCATTTT. Residues: CASGLVLSGIGNQPQHF.

The chain joins TRBV12-5 to TRBJ1-5, with TRBD1 identical over 11 bases. The germline V gene has CDR1 LGHNT and CDR2 FRNRAP. The CDR3 totals 15 residues. V shed 6 bases and J 7 bases; nucleotides not matched to a gene: 8. DNA of the CDR3: TGTGCTAGTGGACCGGACAGGGGGCTAGGCCAGCCCCAGCATTTT. It is translated as CASGPDRGLGQPQHF.

This clone was counted between two and nine times. The chain has TRBV7-3 and TRBJ2-7; the match to TRBD2 covers 16 bases. The CDR3 contains 18 residues. J was trimmed by 2 bases and V by 5 bases; bases with no gene match: 9. CDR1 SGHTA and CDR2 FQGTGA come from the germline V gene. CDR3 sequence reads: CASSPGTSGRAAPYEQYF. The CDR3 DNA follows: TGTGCCAGCAGCCCGGGGACTAGCGGGAGGGCCGCTCCCTACGAGCAGTACTTC.

The V and J genes are TRBV14 and TRBJ2-1, with 9 bases identical to TRBD1. CDR1 and CDR2 (germline): SGHDN, FVKESK. The CDR3 contains 16 residues. Trimming cost V 4 bases and J 3 bases; bases outside gene matches: 7. As DNA, the CDR3 is TGTGCCAGCAGCCCTTGGACAGGGGAAATCTACAATGAGCAGTTCTTC. As protein: CASSPWTGEIYNEQFF.

This clone appeared a few times. The V call is TRBV30, the J call TRBJ2-2, with D perhaps matching TRBD2 (6 bases). This CDR3 has 15 amino acids. The germline CDR1 and CDR2 sequences are GTSNPN and SVGIG (reference sequence). Trimming removed 1 base at V and 3 bases at J, with 12 bases between. CDR3 protein: CAWSAHWGDTGELFF. Here the CDR3 DNA reads TGTGCCTGGAGTGCCCACTGGGGGGACACCGGGGAGCTGTTTTTT.

In this sample, this clone turned up a few times. The chain uses TRBV19 and TRBJ2-1; TRBD2 matches at 13 bases. The trim removed 8 bases at V and 7 bases at J, leaving 2 bases unmatched. Germline V CDR1 and CDR2: LNHDA, SQIVND (reference sequence). The CDR3 is made up of 13 amino acids. Here the CDR3 DNA reads TGTGCCAGTCGGACTAGCGGGGGTAATGAGCAGTTCTTC. Protein: CASRTSGGNEQFF.

This chain connects TRBV5-1 to TRBJ2-1, with D perhaps matching TRBD2 (6 bases). CDR3 size: 14 residues. Trimming removed 0 bases at V and 3 bases at J, with 7 bases between. The V gene's germline CDR1 is SGHRS and CDR2 YFSETQ. The CDR3 region has the DNA TGCGCCAGCAGCTTGGCGACTAGCTACAATGAGCAGTTCTTC. Amino acids: CASSLATSYNEQFF. The full variable domain, with the rest looked up from reference TRBV5-1 and TRBJ2-1, is KAGVTQTPRYLIKTRGQQVTLSCSPISGHRSVSWYQQTPGQGLQFLFEYFSETQRNKGNFPGRFSGRQFSNSRSEMNVSTLELGDSALYLCASSLATSYNEQFFGPGTRLTVL.

This chain connects TRBV28 to TRBJ1-3; D might be TRBD1 (5 bases). CDR1 and CDR2 (germline): MDHEN, SYDVKM. Trimming took 5 bases from V and 7 from J, leaving 15 bases between them. The CDR3 loop spans 14 amino acids. The CDR3 bases are TGTGCCAGCAGTGACGGGGGACTAAGGAACACCATATATTTT. It encodes CASSDGGLRNTIYF.